This entry lists 4 T cell receptor beta chains sequenced from one sample in a study of cytomegalovirus exposure and HLA in healthy donors. Both 60 Vbeta primers and 13 Jbeta primers went into the PCR. The table came from immunoSEQ multiplex PCR; TCRdb's copy has only in-frame clones and leaves some out. This sample has 70,000 to 95,000 clones, with approximately 84% found just once. The sequencing sample was made of PBMCs. The receptors derive from a woman between 18 and 29 years old in good health and CMV-seropositive.

This chain uses TRBV2 with TRBJ1-1; possible D gene TRBD1, 5 bases. The germline gives CDR1 SNHLY, CDR2 FYNNEI. This CDR3 region has 14 residues. V lost 4 bases and J lost 1, with 10 bases in between. The CDR3 nucleotides are TGTGCCAGCAGTGGTCTCGGGGGGAACACTGAAGCTTTCTTT. Its translation: CASSGLGGNTEAFF.

The V call is TRBV7-9, the J call TRBJ2-5; TRBD2 matches at 11 bases. Germline CDR1 SEHNR, CDR2 FQNEAQ (reference sequence). Trimming cost V 1 base and J 2 bases; bases outside gene matches: 0. The CDR3 covers 15 residues. The chain's CDR3 is CASSLGLAGQETQYF. The CDR3 DNA reads TGTGCCAGCAGCTTAGGACTAGCGGGACAAGAGACCCAGTACTTC. The full variable domain, its missing parts supplied by reference TRBV7-9 and TRBJ2-5, is DTGVSQNPRHKITKRGQNVTFRCDPISEHNRLYWYRQTLGQGPEFLTYFQNEAQLEKSRLLSDRFSAERPKGSFSTLEIQRTEQGDSAMYLCASSLGLAGQETQYFGPGTRLLVL.

The V gene is TRBV4-1, the J gene TRBJ1-6; D perhaps matches TRBD1 (6 bases). V was clipped by 7 bases and J by 9 bases, with 19 bases between them. Germline values: CDR1 MGHRA, CDR2 YSYEKL. This CDR3 region has 15 residues. Here the CDR3 reads CASTLSGGSGSPLHF. Written as DNA, the CDR3 is TGCGCCAGCACCCTAAGTGGGGGCTCGGGTTCACCCCTCCACTTT.

On this clone itself: A junction end diverges from the germline sequence, so it may reflect a read error. This chain links TRBV7-2 with TRBJ2-5; 8 bases line up with TRBD2. The CDR3 is made up of 13 amino acids. CDR1 SGHTA and CDR2 FQGNSA come from the germline V gene. The CDR3 protein is CASRAGGGEAQYF. For the CDR3, the DNA is TGTGCCAGCAGGGCGGGGGGCGGAGAGGCCCAGTACTTC.